This is a list of T cell receptor beta chains from one sample in a study of CD8 T cells in Susac syndrome. One entry per CDR3 protein results from TCRdb running MiXCR on the immunoSEQ multiplex PCR reads. Of 350,000 to 550,000 distinct CDR3 sequences in the sample, around 85% are singletons; the top ten hold 0.09% to 0.15%. Sequenced input: CD8+ T cells from PBMCs. The receptors here all came from a human donor with multiple sclerosis. The CDR3 runs from the conserved cysteine through the conserved F or W. D genes are given only for firm matches. Size is stated for part of the rows, as once, few or many counts, or as a class when the clone is expanded.

d_gene: NA; v_gene: TRBV20-1; j_gene: TRBJ1-2; abundance: NA; CDR3nt: TGCAGTGCTAGAGATACAGGGCTGGGAAACTATGGCTACACCTTC; CDR3aa: CSARDTGLGNYGYTF
d_gene: TRBD1; v_gene: TRBV27; j_gene: TRBJ2-7; abundance: NA; CDR3nt: TGTGCCAGCAGTTTGACGGGACAGGGGGCTTCACTTTCCTCCTACGAGCAGTACTTC; CDR3aa: CASSLTGQGASLSSYEQYF
d_gene: NA; v_gene: TRBV5-4; j_gene: TRBJ2-3; abundance: NA; CDR3nt: TGTGCCAGCAGTTTTGTACAGGGTGAGACAGATACGCAGTATTTT; CDR3aa: CASSFVQGETDTQYF
d_gene: NA; v_gene: TRBV27; j_gene: TRBJ1-2; abundance: once; CDR3nt: TGTGCCAGCAGTTTGGCGAGGGGTGGTGGCTACACCTTC; CDR3aa: CASSLARGGGYTF
d_gene: NA; v_gene: TRBV21-1; j_gene: TRBJ1-2; abundance: NA; CDR3nt: TGTGCCAGCAGCAAAGTGCAAAAATCAGGCTATGGCTACACCTTC; CDR3aa: CASSKVQKSGYGYTF
d_gene: TRBD2; v_gene: TRBV6-1; j_gene: TRBJ2-1; abundance: few; CDR3nt: TGTGCCAGCAGGGGAAGACTAGCGGGAGGGAACAATGAGCAGTTCTTC; CDR3aa: CASRGRLAGGNNEQFF
d_gene: NA; v_gene: TRBV12-3/TRBV12-4; j_gene: TRBJ1-4; abundance: NA; CDR3nt: TGTGCCAGCAGTTTCGCACTTCCCGGCGGCACGAATGAAAAACTGTTTTTT; CDR3aa: CASSFALPGGTNEKLFF
d_gene: NA; v_gene: TRBV13; j_gene: TRBJ2-3; abundance: NA; CDR3nt: TGTGCCAGCAGCAAAAAGGGTACGTGGGGATCAGATACGCAGTATTTT; CDR3aa: CASSKKGTWGSDTQYF
d_gene: NA; v_gene: TRBV19; j_gene: TRBJ2-7; abundance: once; CDR3nt: TGTGCCAGTAGTGTCCTGGGCTACGAGCAGTACTTC; CDR3aa: CASSVLGYEQYF
d_gene: TRBD1; v_gene: TRBV30; j_gene: TRBJ2-5; abundance: NA; CDR3nt: TGTGCCTGGAGTGTCCAGGGGGCTTGGGAGACCCAGTACTTC; CDR3aa: CAWSVQGAWETQYF
d_gene: TRBD2; v_gene: TRBV4-1; j_gene: TRBJ2-2; abundance: NA; CDR3nt: TGCGCCAGCAGCCCCGAAGCAGGGAGGGACACCGGGGAGCTGTTTTTT; CDR3aa: CASSPEAGRDTGELFF
d_gene: TRBD2; v_gene: TRBV6-1; j_gene: TRBJ2-3; abundance: NA; CDR3nt: TGTGCCAGCAGTGAGGCGGGACTAGCGGGGCTTGGGGACACAGATACGCAGTATTTT; CDR3aa: CASSEAGLAGLGDTDTQYF
d_gene: TRBD1; v_gene: TRBV12-3/TRBV12-4; j_gene: TRBJ2-3; abundance: NA; CDR3nt: TGTGCCAGCAGTCATAGAGGGGGCTCCACAGATACGCAGTATTTT; CDR3aa: CASSHRGGSTDTQYF
d_gene: NA; v_gene: TRBV30; j_gene: TRBJ1-1; abundance: NA; CDR3nt: TGTGCCTGGGGAGTGAACACTGAAGCTTTCTTT; CDR3aa: CAWGVNTEAFF
d_gene: NA; v_gene: TRBV27; j_gene: TRBJ1-1; abundance: NA; CDR3nt: TGTGCCAGCAGTTTATCGTCGAGGGGCCCCGAGACCCCTACTGCCGGGGCTTTCTTT; CDR3aa: CASSLSSRGPETPTAGAFF
d_gene: TRBD2; v_gene: TRBV4-1; j_gene: TRBJ2-1; abundance: NA; CDR3nt: TGCGCCAGCAGCCAAGAGCTTCAGCGGGAGGGCCTCAATGAGCAGTTCTTC; CDR3aa: CASSQELQREGLNEQFF
d_gene: NA; v_gene: TRBV7-3; j_gene: TRBJ1-2; abundance: NA; CDR3nt: TGTGCCAGCAGCCCCTCCCCGACAGATCTTTATGGCTACACCTTC; CDR3aa: CASSPSPTDLYGYTF
d_gene: NA; v_gene: TRBV27; j_gene: TRBJ1-5; abundance: NA; CDR3nt: TGTGCCAGCAGTTTAGGGGGGGCGAGTCAGCCCCAGCATTTT; CDR3aa: CASSLGGASQPQHF
d_gene: TRBD1; v_gene: TRBV10-3; j_gene: TRBJ2-2; abundance: NA; CDR3nt: TGTGCCATCAGATCGCACACAGGGGATATCACCGGGGAGCTGTTTTTT; CDR3aa: CAIRSHTGDITGELFF
d_gene: NA; v_gene: TRBV7-9; j_gene: TRBJ2-7; abundance: once; CDR3nt: TGTGCCAGCAGCTCCGGTTCGGACAGCTCCTACGAGCAGTACTTC; CDR3aa: CASSSGSDSSYEQYF
d_gene: NA; v_gene: TRBV30; j_gene: TRBJ1-1; abundance: NA; CDR3nt: TGTGCCTGGAGTGTATTTGGGGACACTGAAGCTTTCTTT; CDR3aa: CAWSVFGDTEAFF
d_gene: NA; v_gene: TRBV7-9; j_gene: TRBJ1-1; abundance: NA; CDR3nt: TGTGCCAGCAGAACCGCGGCTGGTGAAGCTTTCTTT; CDR3aa: CASRTAAGEAFF
d_gene: TRBD1; v_gene: TRBV5-1; j_gene: TRBJ2-7; abundance: NA; CDR3nt: TGCGCCAGCAGCTTGCCCGGGACAGGGATTTCCTACGAGCAGTACTTC; CDR3aa: CASSLPGTGISYEQYF
d_gene: NA; v_gene: TRBV27; j_gene: TRBJ1-2; abundance: NA; CDR3nt: TGTGCCAGCAGTTTTCTCCCTGACAGTACGGGAGGTGGCTACACCTTC; CDR3aa: CASSFLPDSTGGGYTF
d_gene: NA; v_gene: TRBV6-5; j_gene: TRBJ1-1; abundance: once; CDR3nt: TGTGCCAGCAGTTACGACAGGAACACTGAAGCTTTCTTT; CDR3aa: CASSYDRNTEAFF
d_gene: NA; v_gene: TRBV25-1; j_gene: TRBJ2-1; abundance: NA; CDR3nt: TGTGCCAGCAGTGAGCACCATCTGGCAGTCAGGACAGACAATGAGCAGTTCTTC; CDR3aa: CASSEHHLAVRTDNEQFF
d_gene: NA; v_gene: TRBV29-1; j_gene: TRBJ2-2; abundance: NA; CDR3nt: TGCAGCGTGTGGGACTCTCTAGTTACCATGGGATCCACCGGGGAGCTGTTTTTT; CDR3aa: CSVWDSLVTMGSTGELFF
d_gene: NA; v_gene: TRBV20-1; j_gene: TRBJ1-1; abundance: NA; CDR3nt: TGCAGTGCTAGAGATCTTCCGAACACTGAAGCTTTCTTT; CDR3aa: CSARDLPNTEAFF
d_gene: TRBD1; v_gene: TRBV2; j_gene: TRBJ1-1; abundance: NA; CDR3nt: TGTGCCAGTGACAGGGTGAACACTGAAGCTTTCTTT; CDR3aa: CASDRVNTEAFF
d_gene: NA; v_gene: TRBV7-9; j_gene: TRBJ2-7; abundance: few; CDR3nt: TGTGCCAGCAGCCCCGGGGCCGCCCGGGAGCAGTACTTC; CDR3aa: CASSPGAAREQYF
d_gene: TRBD1; v_gene: TRBV27; j_gene: TRBJ1-4; abundance: NA; CDR3nt: TGTGCCAGCAGTCCCGCGACAGGGCAAGGCGAAAAACTGTTTTTT; CDR3aa: CASSPATGQGEKLFF
d_gene: NA; v_gene: TRBV30; j_gene: TRBJ1-5; abundance: NA; CDR3nt: TGTGCCTGGAGTACCAGGGATGGGGGGAATCAGCCCCAGCATTTT; CDR3aa: CAWSTRDGGNQPQHF
d_gene: NA; v_gene: TRBV27; j_gene: TRBJ1-1; abundance: once; CDR3nt: TGTGCCAGCAGTCCAATTACGACGGGGACGAACACTGAAGCTTTCTTT; CDR3aa: CASSPITTGTNTEAFF
d_gene: NA; v_gene: TRBV7-9; j_gene: TRBJ1-3; abundance: NA; CDR3nt: TGTGCCAGCAGCCGGACCAGCTCTGGAAACACCATATATTTT; CDR3aa: CASSRTSSGNTIYF
d_gene: TRBD2; v_gene: TRBV7-8; j_gene: TRBJ2-2; abundance: few; CDR3nt: TGTGCCAGCAGCCCCTGGACTAGCGGGAACACCGGGGAGCTGTTTTTT; CDR3aa: CASSPWTSGNTGELFF
d_gene: TRBD2; v_gene: TRBV9; j_gene: TRBJ2-3; abundance: NA; CDR3nt: TGTGCCAGCAGCGTAGCCAGCGGGGGGTCAGATACGCAGTATTTT; CDR3aa: CASSVASGGSDTQYF
d_gene: TRBD1; v_gene: TRBV19; j_gene: TRBJ2-7; abundance: NA; CDR3nt: TGTGCCAGTAGTTCCCGGGACAGATTCTACGAGCAGTACTTC; CDR3aa: CASSSRDRFYEQYF